These T cell receptor beta chains were read from a single sample in a study of cytomegalovirus exposure and HLA in healthy donors. Assay: immunoSEQ multiplex PCR; the TCRdb copy retains only in-frame clones and omits some. Among 90,000 to 120,000 clones listed, 77% were seen once. The sample taken for sequencing was PBMCs. Receptor source: a male donor in good health and CMV-seronegative. Each CDR3 is given with its conserved first and last residue. D genes are given only for firm matches. A row's size may be missing; if present it is once, few, many or a size class.

clone size: -; J gene: TRBJ1-1; V gene: TRBV28; D gene: -; CDR3 protein: CASDNEKDNAEAFF; CDR3 DNA: TGTGCCAGCGACAACGAAAAGGACAACGCTGAAGCTTTCTTT
clone size: -; J gene: TRBJ1-5; V gene: TRBV27; D gene: -; CDR3 protein: CATDTVWSNQPQHF; CDR3 DNA: TGTGCCACCGACACAGTGTGGAGCAATCAGCCCCAGCATTTT
clone size: few; J gene: TRBJ1-5; V gene: TRBV30; D gene: -; CDR3 protein: CAWSTQGSQPQHF; CDR3 DNA: TGTGCCTGGAGTACACAGGGAAGTCAGCCCCAGCATTTT
clone size: -; J gene: TRBJ2-7; V gene: TRBV29-1; D gene: -; CDR3 protein: CSVSTSYEQYF; CDR3 DNA: TGCAGCGTTTCGACTAGCTACGAGCAGTACTTC
clone size: -; J gene: TRBJ2-6; V gene: TRBV5-1; D gene: -; CDR3 protein: CASSSDFGSSGANVLTF; CDR3 DNA: TGCGCCAGCAGCTCGGACTTTGGTAGCTCTGGGGCCAACGTCCTGACTTTC
clone size: -; J gene: TRBJ2-5; V gene: TRBV6-5; D gene: TRBD2; CDR3 protein: CASSSPTSGRASPYF; CDR3 DNA: TGTGCCAGCAGTTCCCCGACTAGCGGGAGGGCCTCACCCTACTTC
clone size: -; J gene: TRBJ2-5; V gene: TRBV28; D gene: -; CDR3 protein: CASSLGHQETQYF; CDR3 DNA: TGTGCCAGCAGTTTGGGGCACCAAGAGACCCAGTACTTC
clone size: -; J gene: TRBJ2-7; V gene: TRBV6-6; D gene: TRBD1; CDR3 protein: CASSKTPDRGLVEQYF; CDR3 DNA: TGTGCCAGCTCTAAAACACCGGACAGGGGGCTCGTCGAGCAGTACTTC
clone size: -; J gene: TRBJ2-5; V gene: TRBV19; D gene: TRBD1; CDR3 protein: CASSHDRGRETQYF; CDR3 DNA: TGTGCCAGTAGTCATGACAGGGGTAGGGAGACCCAGTACTTC
clone size: few; J gene: TRBJ2-1; V gene: TRBV10-3; D gene: TRBD2; CDR3 protein: CAAGTSGANEQFF; CDR3 DNA: TGTGCCGCAGGGACTAGCGGGGCCAATGAGCAGTTCTTC
clone size: -; J gene: TRBJ1-1; V gene: TRBV30; D gene: TRBD1; CDR3 protein: CAWNGDRGNTEAFF; CDR3 DNA: TGTGCCTGGAATGGGGACAGGGGGAACACTGAAGCTTTCTTT
clone size: -; J gene: TRBJ1-1; V gene: TRBV7-6; D gene: TRBD1; CDR3 protein: CASSPGQGEAFF; CDR3 DNA: TGTGCCAGCAGCCCGGGACAGGGTGAAGCTTTCTTT
clone size: -; J gene: TRBJ2-6; V gene: TRBV1; D gene: -; CDR3 protein: CTSSQGAGVTGANVLTF; CDR3 DNA: TGCACCAGCAGCCAAGGGGCAGGGGTTACTGGGGCCAACGTCCTGACTTTC
clone size: -; J gene: TRBJ2-7; V gene: TRBV7-2; D gene: TRBD2; CDR3 protein: CASSPVGSGSYEQYF; CDR3 DNA: TGTGCCAGCAGCCCCGTTGGTAGCGGGAGCTACGAGCAGTACTTC
clone size: few; J gene: TRBJ2-1; V gene: TRBV7-9; D gene: -; CDR3 protein: CATRDSSWEQFF; CDR3 DNA: TGTGCCACCCGGGACTCCTCGTGGGAGCAGTTCTTC
clone size: few; J gene: TRBJ2-7; V gene: TRBV4-2; D gene: -; CDR3 protein: CASSQEGAGTYEQYF; CDR3 DNA: TGTGCCAGCAGCCAAGAGGGGGCGGGCACCTACGAGCAGTACTTC
clone size: -; J gene: TRBJ1-1; V gene: TRBV6-5; D gene: TRBD1; CDR3 protein: CASSQGAEAFF; CDR3 DNA: TGTGCCAGCTCACAGGGGGCTGAAGCTTTCTTT
clone size: -; J gene: TRBJ2-3; V gene: TRBV5-4; D gene: -; CDR3 protein: CASSWGPSSTDTQYF; CDR3 DNA: TGTGCCAGCAGCTGGGGGCCCTCAAGCACAGATACGCAGTATTTT
clone size: -; J gene: TRBJ2-7; V gene: TRBV2; D gene: -; CDR3 protein: CASVDSTYEQYF; CDR3 DNA: TGTGCCAGCGTGGACTCCACCTACGAGCAGTACTTC
clone size: few; J gene: TRBJ2-2; V gene: TRBV6-4; D gene: -; CDR3 protein: CASRPQGRGELFF; CDR3 DNA: TGTGCCAGCAGACCACAGGGTCGGGGGGAGCTGTTTTTT
clone size: -; J gene: TRBJ2-3; V gene: TRBV27; D gene: TRBD2; CDR3 protein: CASSFLGTSGALTDTQYF; CDR3 DNA: TGTGCCAGCAGTTTCCTCGGGACTAGCGGGGCCCTCACAGATACGCAGTATTTT
clone size: -; J gene: TRBJ1-1; V gene: TRBV5-1; D gene: TRBD1; CDR3 protein: CASSFEGARNTEAFF; CDR3 DNA: TGCGCCAGCAGCTTTGAGGGGGCTAGGAACACTGAAGCTTTCTTT
clone size: -; J gene: TRBJ2-7; V gene: TRBV2; D gene: -; CDR3 protein: CATPVKDSYEQYF; CDR3 DNA: TGTGCCACCCCAGTAAAAGATTCCTACGAGCAGTACTTC
clone size: -; J gene: TRBJ2-4; V gene: TRBV7-9; D gene: TRBD2; CDR3 protein: CASSPGGWGAKNIQYF; CDR3 DNA: TGTGCCAGCAGTCCCGGGGGGTGGGGGGCCAAAAACATTCAGTACTTC
clone size: once; J gene: TRBJ2-7; V gene: TRBV18; D gene: TRBD1; CDR3 protein: CASSPRDRVFSYEQYF; CDR3 DNA: TGTGCCAGCTCACCACGGGACAGGGTCTTCTCCTACGAGCAGTACTTC
clone size: few; J gene: TRBJ1-5; V gene: TRBV5-1; D gene: -; CDR3 protein: CASSLEWGDNQPQHF; CDR3 DNA: TGCGCCAGCAGCTTGGAATGGGGGGACAATCAGCCCCAGCATTTT
clone size: -; J gene: TRBJ1-1; V gene: TRBV29-1; D gene: -; CDR3 protein: CSVGAEAFF; CDR3 DNA: TGCAGCGTTGGCGCTGAAGCTTTCTTT
clone size: -; J gene: TRBJ2-7; V gene: TRBV6-6; D gene: TRBD2; CDR3 protein: CASSYWSGSYEQYF; CDR3 DNA: TGTGCCAGCAGTTATTGGAGCGGGAGCTACGAGCAGTACTTC
clone size: -; J gene: TRBJ2-7; V gene: TRBV2; D gene: -; CDR3 protein: CASTPGLGGGYEQYF; CDR3 DNA: TGTGCCAGCACACCGGGACTCGGGGGTGGCTACGAGCAGTACTTC
clone size: few; J gene: TRBJ2-7; V gene: TRBV27; D gene: -; CDR3 protein: CASSLRAGFSHEQYF; CDR3 DNA: TGTGCCAGCAGTTTAAGGGCAGGGTTTAGCCACGAGCAGTACTTC
clone size: -; J gene: TRBJ1-1; V gene: TRBV28; D gene: -; CDR3 protein: CASIKHIDTEAFF; CDR3 DNA: TGTGCCAGCATTAAACATATCGACACTGAAGCTTTCTTT
clone size: few; J gene: TRBJ1-2; V gene: TRBV2; D gene: TRBD1; CDR3 protein: CASGTGGLGYTF; CDR3 DNA: TGTGCCAGCGGGACAGGGGGCCTTGGCTACACCTTC
clone size: few; J gene: TRBJ2-1; V gene: TRBV2; D gene: TRBD2; CDR3 protein: CASRKGLAGSEQFF; CDR3 DNA: TGTGCCAGCAGGAAAGGACTAGCGGGATCCGAGCAGTTCTTC
clone size: -; J gene: TRBJ2-7; V gene: TRBV12-5; D gene: -; CDR3 protein: CASGLGGGYEQYF; CDR3 DNA: TGTGCTAGTGGTTTGGGAGGGGGATACGAGCAGTACTTC
clone size: -; J gene: TRBJ2-7; V gene: TRBV18; D gene: -; CDR3 protein: CASSPRASDYEQYF; CDR3 DNA: TGTGCCAGCTCACCACGTGCCAGCGACTACGAGCAGTACTTC
clone size: -; J gene: TRBJ2-5; V gene: TRBV6-5; D gene: TRBD1; CDR3 protein: CASSHSGTGGETQYF; CDR3 DNA: TGTGCCAGCAGCCACTCGGGGACAGGGGGGGAGACCCAGTACTTC
clone size: -; J gene: TRBJ2-1; V gene: TRBV7-2; D gene: TRBD2; CDR3 protein: CASRFLRGGFNNEQFF; CDR3 DNA: TGTGCCAGCAGGTTCCTGCGGGGAGGGTTCAACAATGAGCAGTTCTTC
clone size: once; J gene: TRBJ2-5; V gene: TRBV5-1; D gene: TRBD1; CDR3 protein: CASSLVGQERTQYF; CDR3 DNA: TGCGCCAGCAGCTTGGTAGGACAGGAACGGACCCAGTACTTC
clone size: -; J gene: TRBJ1-4; V gene: TRBV2; D gene: -; CDR3 protein: CASSEARGREKLFF; CDR3 DNA: TGTGCCAGCAGTGAAGCCAGGGGAAGAGAAAAACTGTTTTTT
clone size: -; J gene: TRBJ2-3; V gene: TRBV6-5; D gene: -; CDR3 protein: CASSMGVPGPDTQYF; CDR3 DNA: TGTGCCAGCAGCATGGGAGTTCCCGGGCCCGATACGCAGTATTTT
clone size: -; J gene: TRBJ2-1; V gene: TRBV25-1; D gene: TRBD2; CDR3 protein: CASGSGREYNEQFF; CDR3 DNA: TGTGCCAGCGGGAGCGGGAGAGAATACAATGAGCAGTTCTTC
clone size: once; J gene: TRBJ2-1; V gene: TRBV27; D gene: TRBD2; CDR3 protein: CASSFGTSDPFSYNEQFF; CDR3 DNA: TGTGCCAGCAGTTTCGGGACTAGCGACCCTTTTTCCTACAATGAGCAGTTCTTC
clone size: few; J gene: TRBJ1-3; V gene: TRBV7-9; D gene: -; CDR3 protein: CASGPTESGNTIYF; CDR3 DNA: TGTGCCAGCGGGCCTACAGAGTCTGGAAACACCATATATTTT
clone size: -; J gene: TRBJ2-7; V gene: TRBV7-2; D gene: TRBD1; CDR3 protein: CASSLGGGDRGNYEQYF; CDR3 DNA: TGTGCCAGCAGCTTAGGGGGAGGGGACAGGGGTAACTACGAGCAGTACTTC
clone size: -; J gene: TRBJ2-7; V gene: TRBV7-6; D gene: TRBD2; CDR3 protein: CASSLRTSGHEQYF; CDR3 DNA: TGTGCCAGCAGCCTCAGGACTAGCGGGCACGAGCAGTACTTC
clone size: -; J gene: TRBJ2-5; V gene: TRBV14; D gene: -; CDR3 protein: CASSQGAGWYQETQYF; CDR3 DNA: TGTGCCAGCAGCCAAGGGGCAGGTTGGTACCAAGAGACCCAGTACTTC
clone size: -; J gene: TRBJ2-1; V gene: TRBV14; D gene: TRBD2; CDR3 protein: CASSPSGYYNEQFF; CDR3 DNA: TGTGCCAGCAGCCCTAGCGGCTACTACAATGAGCAGTTCTTC